This T cell receptor beta chain was recovered during a study of T-cell memory formation after mild COVID-19. The wider study: Largely, the TCR clusters proved donor specific. Study observations and caveats: Day 15 to 85 contractors were CD4/CD8 balanced; later expanders leaned CD4+.

About this clonotype itself: As yet, its antigen is unknown.

Each CDR3 protein is one row after TCRdb ran MiXCR on the 5' RACE reads. The data show 100,000 to 150,000 distinct CDR3 sequences, with 15% to 20% seen just once and approximately 5.5% held by the top ten. The sample comprised PBMCs or a T cell subset sorted from them (not recorded which). The clonotype comes from a man between 18 and 35 years old who had mild COVID-19 (a few samples of this study predate the infection). Cell type and time point are not known.

CDR3 in DNA: TGTGCCACCAGTGGAACCCACCGGGACAGGGGTTCAGAGACCCAGTACTTC. Its translation: CATSGTHRDRGSETQYF. The V gene is TRBV24-1, the J gene TRBJ2-5; 10 nucleotides line up with TRBD1. There are 17 residues in the CDR3. From germline, CDR1 is KGHDR and CDR2 SFDVKD. After removal of 5 bases from V and 4 bases from J, the junction contained 12 bases not matched to a gene.